The 7 T cell receptor beta chains below come from one sample, sequenced in a study of T cells after posttransplantation cyclophosphamide listed by TCRdb under 2016. Viable CD3+CD4+ or CD3+CD8+ cells that were CCR7+CD45RA+CD45RO-CD95-CD27+CD28+ were classified as naive T cells. Library generation was performed with the immunoSEQ multiplex PCR assay. This is the immuneACCESS table as TCRdb keeps it, with only in-frame sequences that have V and J called. A part of the clones is gone; compared with another copy, unresolved V genes explain less than half, and the rest is unexplained. The sample table lists fewer than 35,000 clones, 90% to 95% of them with a count of one. The leading ten clones occupy 0.1% of the sample. The sample comprised naive CD4+ T cells sorted from blood. These receptors all stem from a man between 25 and 39 years old in good health and a related stem cell transplant donor.

This chain joins TRBV10-1 and TRBJ2-2, with a tentative D call TRBD1 (5 bases). CDR3 size: 16 residues. Per germline, CDR1 WNHNN and CDR2 SYGVQD (reference sequence). Trimming removed 2 bases from V and 5 bases from J, with 15 bases in between. The CDR3 here is CASSEGRAYRTGELFF. CDR3 bases: TGCGCCAGCAGTGAGGGCAGGGCCTACAGGACCGGGGAGCTGTTTTTT.

The rearrangement uses TRBV5-6 and TRBJ2-7; 9 nucleotides agree with TRBD1. The J segment lost 1 base and the V segment lost 4 bases, leaving 9 bases of the junction unmatched. This CDR3 is built from 16 residues. Germline V gene sequence: CDR1 SGHDT, CDR2 YYEEEE. CDR3 sequence reads: CASSTYRGRESYEQYF. Written as DNA, the CDR3 is TGTGCCAGCAGCACCTACAGGGGGCGGGAATCCTACGAGCAGTACTTC.

This sequence joins TRBV2 and TRBJ2-2; D is unclear. Trimming took 0 bases from V and 6 from J, leaving 5 bases between them. The CDR3 is 13 residues long. CDR1 and CDR2 (germline): SNHLY, FYNNEI. This chain's CDR3 is CASSEARPGELFF. Here the CDR3 DNA reads TGTGCCAGCAGTGAAGCGAGGCCCGGGGAGCTGTTTTTT.

The chain is built from TRBV9 and TRBJ2-4; 10 positions match TRBD2. This CDR3 spans 16 amino acids. Looked up from germline, CDR1 is SGDLS and CDR2 is YYNGEE. V lost 1 base to trimming and J lost 1 base; unmatched junction nucleotides: 2. The CDR3 nucleotides read TGTGCCAGCAGCGTACAAGCGGGGGGGGCCAAAAACATTCAGTACTTC. This codes for CASSVQAGGAKNIQYF.

The V and J genes are TRBV5-6 and TRBJ2-3, with D perhaps matching TRBD2 (5 bases). The CDR3 contains 13 residues. V was clipped by 3 bases and J by 3 bases, with 8 bases between them. From germline, CDR1 is SGHDT and CDR2 YYEEEE. The CDR3 DNA is TGTGCCAGCAGCTGGGAGCGGACAGATACGCAGTATTTT. This gives the protein CASSWERTDTQYF. Supplemented by reference TRBV5-6 and TRBJ2-3, the full variable domain reads DAGVTQSPTHLIKTRGQQVTLRCSPKSGHDTVSWYQQALGQGPQFIFQYYEEEERQRGNFPDRFSGHQFPNYSSELNVNALLLGDSALYLCASSWERTDTQYFGPGTRLTVL.

The chain carries TRBV19 and TRBJ1-2; D call uncertain. CDR3 length equals 14 residues. Germline-derived CDR1 and CDR2 are LNHDA and SQIVND (reference sequence). Between the trimmed V and J ends, which lost 3 bases and 9 bases, there was a span of 17 bases. The CDR3 bases are TGTGCCAGTAGTATGGCATTAGACACCCCTCGCTACACCTTC. Translation: CASSMALDTPRYTF.

The V call is TRBV2, the J call TRBJ1-5; TRBD1 agrees at 9 bases. Per the germline V gene, CDR1 is SNHLY and CDR2 is FYNNEI. The CDR3 consists of 19 residues. J was trimmed by 0 bases and V by 6 bases; bases with no gene match: 15. CDR3 sequence (DNA): TGTGCCAGCAGACCTTTTTGGGGGACAGGGAGTATTAGCAATCAGCCCCAGCATTTT. This sequence encodes CASRPFWGTGSISNQPQHF.